This T cell receptor (beta chain) was observed in a study of neurological immune-mediated disorders. The cDNA was synthesized by means of template-switch 5'RACE, which was carried out with 10-nucleotide random UMIs. A single record per CDR3 protein comes from TCRdb applying MiXCR to the 5' RACE reads. The sample shows tens of thousands of distinct CDR3 sequences, roughly 4.4% of them seen only once. This clonotype was seen a few times. Its cognate antigen is unknown. Study-level points and caveats: With the multiple sclerosis repertoire cluster, neither clinical nor MRI features showed any association. CDR3 amino acid sequences found in expanded clones were never shared across subjects, suggesting private repertoires in all groups. Phylogenetic analysis grouped 18 of 34 multiple sclerosis patients' repertoires together, suggesting a possible repertoire signature.

CDR3 length equals 16 residues. V dropped 4 bases and J dropped 6; count of bases not matched to a gene: 10. Germline CDR1 reads MGHDK; CDR2 reads SYGVNS. The V gene is TRBV25-1, the J gene TRBJ2-1, with 9 bases identical to TRBD2. Source material: PBMCs. The origin of this receptor is a woman aged 70-85 years with multiple sclerosis. CDR3 region: CASSVIAGARGNEQFF. CDR3 nucleotide sequence: TGTGCCAGCAGTGTCATAGCGGGAGCGCGGGGCAATGAGCAGTTCTTC.